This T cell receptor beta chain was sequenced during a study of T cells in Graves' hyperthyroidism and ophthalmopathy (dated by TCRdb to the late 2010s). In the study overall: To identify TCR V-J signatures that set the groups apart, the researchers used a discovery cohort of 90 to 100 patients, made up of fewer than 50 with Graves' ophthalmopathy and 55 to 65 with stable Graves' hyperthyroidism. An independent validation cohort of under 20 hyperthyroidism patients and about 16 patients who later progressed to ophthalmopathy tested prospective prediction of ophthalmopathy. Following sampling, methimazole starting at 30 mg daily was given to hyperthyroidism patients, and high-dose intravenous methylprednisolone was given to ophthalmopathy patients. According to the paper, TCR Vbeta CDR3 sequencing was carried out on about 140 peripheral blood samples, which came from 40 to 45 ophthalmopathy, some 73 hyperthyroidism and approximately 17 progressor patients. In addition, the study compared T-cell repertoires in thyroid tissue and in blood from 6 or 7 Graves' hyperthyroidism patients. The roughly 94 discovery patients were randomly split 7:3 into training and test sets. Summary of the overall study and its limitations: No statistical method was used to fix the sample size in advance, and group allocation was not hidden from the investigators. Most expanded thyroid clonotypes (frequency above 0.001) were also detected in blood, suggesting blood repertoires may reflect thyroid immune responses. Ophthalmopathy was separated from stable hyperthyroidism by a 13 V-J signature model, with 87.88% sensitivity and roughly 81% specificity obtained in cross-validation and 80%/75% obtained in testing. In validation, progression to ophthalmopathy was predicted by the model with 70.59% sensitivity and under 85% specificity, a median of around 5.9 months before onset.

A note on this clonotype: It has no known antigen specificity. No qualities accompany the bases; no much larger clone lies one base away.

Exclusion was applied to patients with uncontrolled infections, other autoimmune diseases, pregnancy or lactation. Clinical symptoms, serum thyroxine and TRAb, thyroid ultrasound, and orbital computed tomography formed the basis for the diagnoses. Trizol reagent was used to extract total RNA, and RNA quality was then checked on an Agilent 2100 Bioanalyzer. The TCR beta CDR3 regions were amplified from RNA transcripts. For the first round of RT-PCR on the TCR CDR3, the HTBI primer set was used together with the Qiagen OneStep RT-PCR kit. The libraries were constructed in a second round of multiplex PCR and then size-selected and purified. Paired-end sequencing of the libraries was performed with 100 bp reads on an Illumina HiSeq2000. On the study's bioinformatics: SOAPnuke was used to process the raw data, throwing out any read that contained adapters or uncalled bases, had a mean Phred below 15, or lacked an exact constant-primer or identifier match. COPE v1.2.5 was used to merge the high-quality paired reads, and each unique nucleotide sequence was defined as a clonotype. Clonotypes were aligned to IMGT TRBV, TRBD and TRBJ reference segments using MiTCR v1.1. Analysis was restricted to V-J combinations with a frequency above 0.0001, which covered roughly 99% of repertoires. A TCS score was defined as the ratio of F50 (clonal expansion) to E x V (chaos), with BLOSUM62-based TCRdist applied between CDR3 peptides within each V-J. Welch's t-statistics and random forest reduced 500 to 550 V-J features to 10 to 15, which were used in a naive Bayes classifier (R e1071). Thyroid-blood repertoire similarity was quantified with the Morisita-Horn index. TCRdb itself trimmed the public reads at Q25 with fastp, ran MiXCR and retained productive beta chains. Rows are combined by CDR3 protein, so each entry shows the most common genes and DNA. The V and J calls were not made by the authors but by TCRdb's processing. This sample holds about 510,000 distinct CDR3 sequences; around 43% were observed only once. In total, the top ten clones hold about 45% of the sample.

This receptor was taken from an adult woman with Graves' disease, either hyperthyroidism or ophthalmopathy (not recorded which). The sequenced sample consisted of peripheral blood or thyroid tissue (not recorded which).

This receptor carries the CDR3 CASSKDGLARNNEQFF. At the DNA level, the sequence is TGTGCCAGCAGTAAAGACGGACTAGCGAGAAACAATGAGCAGTTCTTC. The sequence joins TRBV2 to TRBJ2-5, and TRBD2 matches 9 of the central bases. The end of the DNA is better explained by TRBJ2-1, so the J call may be wrong. Reading the germline V gene gives CDR1 SNHLY and CDR2 FYNNEI. Including the terminal cysteine and phenylalanine, the CDR3 comprises 16 residues. Kept here is only the CDR3 DNA, which spans 48 bases and is read in frame from base 1.